Given below is one T cell receptor beta chain in context. Its antigen is unknown. The time point here: week 35, safety follow-up. Vaccination comprised doses that each held 300 ug of mutant IDH1 20-mer peptide, plus topical imiquimod. The data stem from a study of a mutant IDH1 vaccine in newly diagnosed glioma. Overall study context: Vaccines began 4-6 weeks after radiotherapy alone, or with temozolomide cycles. The therapy given earlier, which was standard therapy, consisted of radiotherapy, temozolomide, or both, and most of the patients received both.

Generated by immunoSEQ multiplex PCR, the TCRdb table keeps only in-frame clones and is missing some. The sample includes roughly 60,000 clones, about 74% of them seen just once. V dropped 3 bases and J dropped 7 bases, with 10 bases sitting between them. CDR3 size: 13 residues. CDR1 is MNHNS and CDR2 is SASEGT in the germline V gene. The chain is built from TRBV6-1 and TRBJ1-5; the D gene is possibly TRBD1 (6 bases). The sequence was obtained from a man aged 50 to 59 with glioma. Here the sequenced sample was PBMCs, taken from a glioma patient whose treatment included an IDH1 peptide vaccine. In nucleotides, the CDR3 is TGTGCCAGCAGTGAGGTCAGGGGACAGCCCCAGCATTTT. Amino acid sequence: CASSEVRGQPQHF.